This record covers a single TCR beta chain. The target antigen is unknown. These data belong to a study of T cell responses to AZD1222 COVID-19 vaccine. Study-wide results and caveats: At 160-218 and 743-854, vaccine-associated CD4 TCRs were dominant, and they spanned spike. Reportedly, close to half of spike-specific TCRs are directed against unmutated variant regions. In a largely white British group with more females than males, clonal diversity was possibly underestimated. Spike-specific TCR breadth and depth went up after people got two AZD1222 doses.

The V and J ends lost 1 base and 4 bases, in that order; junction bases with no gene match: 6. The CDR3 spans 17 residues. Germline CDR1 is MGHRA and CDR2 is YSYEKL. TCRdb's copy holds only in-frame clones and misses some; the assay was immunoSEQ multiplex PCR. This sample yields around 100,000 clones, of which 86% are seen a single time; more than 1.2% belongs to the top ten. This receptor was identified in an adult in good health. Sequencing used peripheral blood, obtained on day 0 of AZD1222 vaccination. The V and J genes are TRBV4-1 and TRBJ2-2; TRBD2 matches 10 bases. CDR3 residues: CASSQGLAGVITGELFF. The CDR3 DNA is TGCGCCAGCAGCCAAGGGCTAGCGGGAGTTATCACCGGGGAGCTGTTTTTT.